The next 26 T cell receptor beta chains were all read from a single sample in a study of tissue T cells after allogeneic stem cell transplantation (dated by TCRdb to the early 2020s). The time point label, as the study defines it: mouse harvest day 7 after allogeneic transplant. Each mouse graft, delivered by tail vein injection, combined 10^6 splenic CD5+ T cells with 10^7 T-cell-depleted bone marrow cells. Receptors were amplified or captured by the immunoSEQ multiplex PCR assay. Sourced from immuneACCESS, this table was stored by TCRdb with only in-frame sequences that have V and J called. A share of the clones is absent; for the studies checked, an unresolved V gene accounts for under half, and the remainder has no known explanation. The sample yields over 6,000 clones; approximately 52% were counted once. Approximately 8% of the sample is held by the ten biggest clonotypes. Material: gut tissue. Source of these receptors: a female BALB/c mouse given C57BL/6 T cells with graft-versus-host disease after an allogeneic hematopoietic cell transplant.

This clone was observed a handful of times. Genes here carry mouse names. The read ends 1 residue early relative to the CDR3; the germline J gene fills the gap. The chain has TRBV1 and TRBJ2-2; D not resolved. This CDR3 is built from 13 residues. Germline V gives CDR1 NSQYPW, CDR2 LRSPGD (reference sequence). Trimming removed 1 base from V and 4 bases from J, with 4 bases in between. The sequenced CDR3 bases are TGCACCTGCAGTGCAGGGGGCACCGGGCAGCTCTAC. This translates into CTCSAGGTGQLY. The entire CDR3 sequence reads CTCSAGGTGQLYF.

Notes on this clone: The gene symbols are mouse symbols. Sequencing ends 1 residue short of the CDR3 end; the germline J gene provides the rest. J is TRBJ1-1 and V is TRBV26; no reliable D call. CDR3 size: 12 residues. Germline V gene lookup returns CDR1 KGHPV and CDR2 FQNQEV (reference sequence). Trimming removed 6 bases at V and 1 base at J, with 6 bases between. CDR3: CASRTKNTEVFF. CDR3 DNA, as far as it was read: TGTGCCAGCAGGACAAAAAACACAGAAGTCTTC.

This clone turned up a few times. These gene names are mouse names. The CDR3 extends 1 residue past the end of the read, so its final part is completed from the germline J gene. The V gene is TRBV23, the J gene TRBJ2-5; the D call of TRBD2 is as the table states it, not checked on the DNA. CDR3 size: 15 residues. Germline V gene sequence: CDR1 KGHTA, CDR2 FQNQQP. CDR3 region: CSSSQSWGSQDTQYF. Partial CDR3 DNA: TGCTCCAGCAGTCAATCGTGGGGGTCCCAAGACACCCAGTAC.

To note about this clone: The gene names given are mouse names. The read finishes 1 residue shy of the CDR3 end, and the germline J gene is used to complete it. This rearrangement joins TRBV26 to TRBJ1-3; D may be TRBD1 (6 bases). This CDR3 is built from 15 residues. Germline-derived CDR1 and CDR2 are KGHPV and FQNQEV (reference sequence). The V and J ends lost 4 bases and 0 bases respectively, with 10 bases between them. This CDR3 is CASSPHRDSGNTLYF. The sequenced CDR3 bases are TGTGCCAGCAGTCCCCACAGGGATTCTGGAAATACGCTCTAT.

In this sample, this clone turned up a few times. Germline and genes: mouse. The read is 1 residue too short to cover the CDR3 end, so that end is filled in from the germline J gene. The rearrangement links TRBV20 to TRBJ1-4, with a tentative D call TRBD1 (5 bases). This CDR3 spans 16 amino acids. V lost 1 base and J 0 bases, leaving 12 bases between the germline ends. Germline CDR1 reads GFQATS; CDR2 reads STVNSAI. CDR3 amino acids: CGARGPRTISNERLFF. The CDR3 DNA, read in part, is TGTGGTGCTAGGGGGCCTAGGACAATTTCCAACGAAAGATTATTT. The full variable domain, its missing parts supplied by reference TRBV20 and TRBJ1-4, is GALVYQYPRRTICKSGTSMRMECQAVGFQATSVAWYRQSPQKTFELIALSTVNSAIKYEQNFTQEKFPISHPNLSFSSMTVLNAYLEDRGLYLCGARGPRTISNERLFFGHGTKLSVL.

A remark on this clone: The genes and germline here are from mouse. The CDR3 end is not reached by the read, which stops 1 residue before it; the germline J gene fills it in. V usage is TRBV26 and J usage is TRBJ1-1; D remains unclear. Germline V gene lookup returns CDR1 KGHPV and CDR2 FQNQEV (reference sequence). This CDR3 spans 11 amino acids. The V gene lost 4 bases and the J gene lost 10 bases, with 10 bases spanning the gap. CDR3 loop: CASSPQAGVFF. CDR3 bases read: TGTGCCAGCAGTCCGCAGGCGGGAGTCTTC.

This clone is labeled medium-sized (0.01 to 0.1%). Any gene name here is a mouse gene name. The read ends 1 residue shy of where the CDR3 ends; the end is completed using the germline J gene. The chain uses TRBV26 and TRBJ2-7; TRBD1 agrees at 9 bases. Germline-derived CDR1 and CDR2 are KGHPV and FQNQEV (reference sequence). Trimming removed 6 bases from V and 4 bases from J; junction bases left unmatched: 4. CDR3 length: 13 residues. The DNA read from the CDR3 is TGTGCCAGCAGCCCCGGGACAGGGTATGAACAGTAC. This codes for CASSPGTGYEQY. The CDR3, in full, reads CASSPGTGYEQYF. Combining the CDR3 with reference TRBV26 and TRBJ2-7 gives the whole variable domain NSKVIQTPRYLVKGQGQKAKMRCIPEKGHPVVFWYQQNKNNEFKFLINFQNQEVLQQIDMTEKRFSAECPSNSPCSLEIQSSEAGDSALYLCASSPGTGYEQYFGPGTRLTVL.

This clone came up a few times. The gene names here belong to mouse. The covered CDR3 bases are TGTGCCAGCAGCTTGACTGGGGGGGCGCACACCCAGTAC. Protein sequence: CASSLTGGAHTQY. From start to end, the CDR3 is CASSLTGGAHTQYF. This chain uses TRBV4 with TRBJ2-5; 12 bases match TRBD2. The CDR3 end falls 1 residue outside the read, so it is completed with the germline J gene. Germline assignment: CDR1 LGHDT and CDR2 YNNKQL (reference sequence). The length of the CDR3 is 14 residues. Germline trimming cut 4 bases from V and 7 bases from J; bases unmatched to any gene: 3.

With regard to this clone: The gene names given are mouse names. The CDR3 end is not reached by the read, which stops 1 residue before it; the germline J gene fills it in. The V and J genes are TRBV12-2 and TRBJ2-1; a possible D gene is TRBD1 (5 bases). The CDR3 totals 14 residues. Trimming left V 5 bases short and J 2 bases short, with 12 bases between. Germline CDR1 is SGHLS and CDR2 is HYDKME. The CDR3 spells CASWQGRDYAEQFF. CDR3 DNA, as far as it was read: TGTGCCAGCTGGCAGGGAAGGGACTATGCTGAGCAGTTC. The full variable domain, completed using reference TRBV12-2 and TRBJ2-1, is NSGVVQSPRYIIKGKGERSILKCIPISGHLSVAWYQQTQGQELKFFIQHYDKMERDKGNLPSRFSVQQFDDYHSEMNMSALELEDSAVYFCASWQGRDYAEQFFGPGTRLTVL.

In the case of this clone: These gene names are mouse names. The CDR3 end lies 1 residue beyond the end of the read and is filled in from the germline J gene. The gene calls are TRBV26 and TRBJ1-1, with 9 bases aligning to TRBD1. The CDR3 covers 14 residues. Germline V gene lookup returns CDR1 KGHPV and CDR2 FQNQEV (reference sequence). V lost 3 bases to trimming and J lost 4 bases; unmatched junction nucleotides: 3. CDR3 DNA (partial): TGTGCCAGCAGTCTAGGGACAGGGACCACAGAAGTCTTC. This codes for CASSLGTGTTEVF. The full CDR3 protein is CASSLGTGTTEVFF. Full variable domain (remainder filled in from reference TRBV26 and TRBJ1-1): NSKVIQTPRYLVKGQGQKAKMRCIPEKGHPVVFWYQQNKNNEFKFLINFQNQEVLQQIDMTEKRFSAECPSNSPCSLEIQSSEAGDSALYLCASSLGTGTTEVFFGKGTRLTVV.

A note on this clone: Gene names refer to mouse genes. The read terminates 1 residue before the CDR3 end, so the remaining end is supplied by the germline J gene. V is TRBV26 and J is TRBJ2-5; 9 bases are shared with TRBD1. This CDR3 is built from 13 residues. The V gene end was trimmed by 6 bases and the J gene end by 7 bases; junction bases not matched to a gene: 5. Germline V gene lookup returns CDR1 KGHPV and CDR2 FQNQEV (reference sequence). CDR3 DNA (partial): TGTGCCAGCAGACCGGGACAGGGCAACACCCAGTAC. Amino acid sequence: CASRPGQGNTQY. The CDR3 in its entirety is CASRPGQGNTQYF.

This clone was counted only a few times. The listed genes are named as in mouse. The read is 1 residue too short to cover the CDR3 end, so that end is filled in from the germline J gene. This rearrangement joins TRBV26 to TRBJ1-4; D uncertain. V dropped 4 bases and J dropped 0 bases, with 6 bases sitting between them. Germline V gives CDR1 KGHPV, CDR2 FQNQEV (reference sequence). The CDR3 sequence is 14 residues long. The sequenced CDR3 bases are TGTGCCAGCAGTCGGGGTCTTTCCAACGAAAGATTATTT. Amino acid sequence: CASSRGLSNERLF. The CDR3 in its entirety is CASSRGLSNERLFF.

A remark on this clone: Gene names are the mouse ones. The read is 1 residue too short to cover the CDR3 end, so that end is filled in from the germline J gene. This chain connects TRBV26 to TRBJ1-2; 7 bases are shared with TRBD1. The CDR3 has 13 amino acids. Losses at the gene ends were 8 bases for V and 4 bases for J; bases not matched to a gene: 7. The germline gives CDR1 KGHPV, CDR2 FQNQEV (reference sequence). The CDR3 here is CASGPGQTSDYTF. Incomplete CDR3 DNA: TGTGCCAGCGGACCGGGACAGACCTCCGACTACACC.

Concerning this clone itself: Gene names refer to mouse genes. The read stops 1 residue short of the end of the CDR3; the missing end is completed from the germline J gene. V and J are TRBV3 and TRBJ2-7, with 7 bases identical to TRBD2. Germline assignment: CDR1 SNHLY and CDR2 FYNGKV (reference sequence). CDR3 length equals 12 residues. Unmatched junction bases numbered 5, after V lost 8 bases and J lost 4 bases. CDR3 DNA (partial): TGTGCCAGCGGAGACTGGGTGTATGAACAGTAC. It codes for CASGDWVYEQY. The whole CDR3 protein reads CASGDWVYEQYF. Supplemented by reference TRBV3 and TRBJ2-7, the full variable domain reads GPKVLQIPSHQIIDMGQMVTLNCDPVSNHLYFYWYKQILGQQMEFLVNFYNGKVMEKSKLFKDQFSVERPDGSYFTLKIQPTALEDSAVYFCASGDWVYEQYFGPGTRLTVL.

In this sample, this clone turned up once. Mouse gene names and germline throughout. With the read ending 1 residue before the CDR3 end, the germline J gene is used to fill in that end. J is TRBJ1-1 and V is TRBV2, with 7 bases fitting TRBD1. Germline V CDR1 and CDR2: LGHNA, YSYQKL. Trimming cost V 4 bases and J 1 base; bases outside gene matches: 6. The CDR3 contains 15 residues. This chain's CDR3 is CASSPQGRVNTEVFF. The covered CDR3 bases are TGTGCCAGCAGCCCACAGGGGAGGGTGAACACAGAAGTCTTC.

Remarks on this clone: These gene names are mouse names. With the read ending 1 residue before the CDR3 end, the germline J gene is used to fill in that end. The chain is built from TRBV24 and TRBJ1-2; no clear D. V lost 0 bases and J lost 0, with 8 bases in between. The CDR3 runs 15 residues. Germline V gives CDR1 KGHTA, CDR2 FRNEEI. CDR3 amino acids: CASSLYEASNSDYTF. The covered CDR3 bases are TGTGCCAGCAGTCTGTATGAGGCCTCAAACTCCGACTACACC.

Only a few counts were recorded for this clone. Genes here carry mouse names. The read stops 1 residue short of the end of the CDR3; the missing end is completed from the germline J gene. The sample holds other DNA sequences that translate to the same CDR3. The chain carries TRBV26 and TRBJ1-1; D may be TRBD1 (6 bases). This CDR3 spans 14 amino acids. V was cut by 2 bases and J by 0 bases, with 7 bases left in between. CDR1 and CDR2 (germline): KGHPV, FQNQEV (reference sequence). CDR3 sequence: CASSLGTTNTEVFF. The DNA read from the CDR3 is TGTGCCAGCAGTCTGGGGACAACAAACACAGAAGTCTTC.

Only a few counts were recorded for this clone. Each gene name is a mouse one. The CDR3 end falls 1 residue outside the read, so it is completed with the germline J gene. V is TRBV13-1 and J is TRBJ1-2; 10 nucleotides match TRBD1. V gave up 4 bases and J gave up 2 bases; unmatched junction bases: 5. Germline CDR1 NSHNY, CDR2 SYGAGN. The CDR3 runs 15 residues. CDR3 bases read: TGTGCCAGCAGTCTCGGACAGGGGGGGAACTCCGACTACACC. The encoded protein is CASSLGQGGNSDYT. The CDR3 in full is CASSLGQGGNSDYTF.

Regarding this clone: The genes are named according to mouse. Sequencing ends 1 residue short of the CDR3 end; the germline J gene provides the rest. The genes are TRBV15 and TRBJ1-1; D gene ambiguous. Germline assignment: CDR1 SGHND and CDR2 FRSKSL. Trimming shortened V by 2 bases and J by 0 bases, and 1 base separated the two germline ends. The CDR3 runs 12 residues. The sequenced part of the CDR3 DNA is TGTGCCAGCAGTTTAACAAACACAGAAGTCTTC. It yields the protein CASSLTNTEVF. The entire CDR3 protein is CASSLTNTEVFF.

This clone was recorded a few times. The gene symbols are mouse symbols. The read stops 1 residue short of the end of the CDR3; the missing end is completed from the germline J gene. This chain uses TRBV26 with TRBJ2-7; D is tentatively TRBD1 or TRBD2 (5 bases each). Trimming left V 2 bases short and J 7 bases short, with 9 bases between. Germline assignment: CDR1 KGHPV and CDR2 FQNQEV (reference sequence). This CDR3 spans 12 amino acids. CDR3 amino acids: CASSLGGREQYF. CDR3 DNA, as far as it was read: TGTGCCAGCAGTCTGGGGGGACGAGAACAGTAC.

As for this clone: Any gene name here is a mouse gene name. The CDR3 is CASSLQGGLSAETLYF. The DNA read from the CDR3 is TGTGCCAGCAGCTTACAGGGGGGGCTGAGTGCAGAAACGCTGTAT. This rearrangement joins TRBV3 to TRBJ2-3; D possibly corresponds to TRBD2 (8 bases). The CDR3 end lies 1 residue beyond the end of the read and is filled in from the germline J gene. The CDR3 is 16 residues long. The V end was cut by 2 bases, the J end by 0 bases, with 12 bases between. CDR1 is SNHLY, CDR2 FYNGKV, per germline (reference sequence).

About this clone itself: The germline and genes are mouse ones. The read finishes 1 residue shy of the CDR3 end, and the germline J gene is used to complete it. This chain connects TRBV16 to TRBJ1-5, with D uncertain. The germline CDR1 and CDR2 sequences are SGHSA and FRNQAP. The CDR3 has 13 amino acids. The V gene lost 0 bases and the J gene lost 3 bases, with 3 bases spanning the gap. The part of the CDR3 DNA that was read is TGTGCAAGCAGCTTAGAGGGCAACCAGGCTCCGCTT. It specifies CASSLEGNQAPL. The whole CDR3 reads CASSLEGNQAPLF.

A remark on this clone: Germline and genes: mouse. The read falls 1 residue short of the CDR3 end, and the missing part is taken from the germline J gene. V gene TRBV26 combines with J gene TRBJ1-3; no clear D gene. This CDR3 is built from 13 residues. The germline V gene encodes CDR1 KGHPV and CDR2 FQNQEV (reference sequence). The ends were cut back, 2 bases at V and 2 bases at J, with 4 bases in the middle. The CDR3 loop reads CASSLGPGNTLYF. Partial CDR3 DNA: TGTGCCAGCAGTCTGGGGCCTGGAAATACGCTCTAT.

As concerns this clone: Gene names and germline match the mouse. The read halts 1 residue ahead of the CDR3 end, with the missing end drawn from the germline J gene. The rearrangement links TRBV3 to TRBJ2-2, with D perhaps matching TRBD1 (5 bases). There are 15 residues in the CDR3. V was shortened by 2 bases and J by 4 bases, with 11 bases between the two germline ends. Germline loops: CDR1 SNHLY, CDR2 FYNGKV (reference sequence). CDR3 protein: CASSLRQGGTGQLYF. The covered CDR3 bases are TGTGCCAGCAGCTTACGGCAGGGCGGCACCGGGCAGCTCTAC.

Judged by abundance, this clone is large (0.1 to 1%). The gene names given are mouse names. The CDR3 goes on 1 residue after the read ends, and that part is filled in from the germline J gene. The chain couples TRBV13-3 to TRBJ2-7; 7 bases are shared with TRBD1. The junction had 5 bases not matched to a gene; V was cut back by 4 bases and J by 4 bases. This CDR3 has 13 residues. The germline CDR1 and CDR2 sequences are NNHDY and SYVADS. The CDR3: CASSSGTAYEQYF. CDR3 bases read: TGTGCCAGCAGTTCCGGGACAGCTTATGAACAGTAC.

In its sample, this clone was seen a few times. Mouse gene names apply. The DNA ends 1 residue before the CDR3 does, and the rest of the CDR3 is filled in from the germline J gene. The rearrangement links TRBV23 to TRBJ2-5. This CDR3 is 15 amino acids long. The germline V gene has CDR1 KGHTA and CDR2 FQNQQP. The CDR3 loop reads CSSSQFRDVQDTQYF. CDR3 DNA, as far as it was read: TGCTCCAGCAGTCAATTCCGGGACGTCCAAGACACCCAGTAC. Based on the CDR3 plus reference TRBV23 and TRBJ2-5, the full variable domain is DAAVTQKPRYLIKMKGQEAEMKCIPEKGHTAVFWYQQKQSKELKFLIYFQNQQPLDQIDMVKERFSAVCPSSSLCSLGIRTCEAEDSALYLCSSSQFRDVQDTQYFGPGTRLLVL.